Presented here are 8 T cell receptor beta chains from one specimen sequenced in a study of cytomegalovirus exposure and HLA in healthy donors (dated by TCRdb to about 2017). The protocol used for the library was the immunoSEQ multiplex PCR assay. For the multiplex PCR, a mixture combining 60 forward primers for TCR Vbeta segments and 13 reverse primers for TCR Jbeta segments was used. This is the immuneACCESS table as TCRdb keeps it, with only in-frame sequences that have V and J called. A part of the clones is gone; compared with another copy, unresolved V genes explain less than half, and the rest is unexplained. The sample table records about 88,000 clones; 90% of these occur just once. Roughly 2.3% of the sample is taken by the ten largest. The sequencing input was PBMCs. These receptors originate from a man aged 18 to 29 in good health and CMV-seronegative.

V is TRBV7-2 and J is TRBJ1-1; D is ambiguous. The germline V and J ends were trimmed by 1 base and 1 base, with 7 bases remaining between them. Germline V gene sequence: CDR1 SGHTA, CDR2 FQGNSA. The CDR3 runs 14 residues. In DNA form, the CDR3 reads TGTGCCAGCAGCTTAGGGCTGTCGAACACTGAAGCTTTCTTT. Protein sequence: CASSLGLSNTEAFF.

The rearrangement uses TRBV7-2 and TRBJ2-3; 15 nucleotides align to TRBD2. The CDR3 totals 18 residues. V gave up 4 bases and J gave up 6 bases; unmatched junction bases: 11. Germline V gene data show CDR1 as SGHTA and CDR2 as FQGNSA. The CDR3 is CASSSWPGGTSGRDTQYF. CDR3 coding DNA: TGTGCCAGCAGCTCATGGCCCGGCGGGACTAGCGGGAGGGATACGCAGTATTTT.

V usage is TRBV7-2 and J usage is TRBJ1-6; D is possibly TRBD1 (6 bases). The CDR3 runs to 16 residues. Trimming left V 1 base short and J 5 bases short, with 12 bases between. CDR1 SGHTA and CDR2 FQGNSA come from the germline V gene. The CDR3 coding sequence is TGTGCCAGCAGCTTAGTGGGGGGGCGCCATAATTCACCCCTCCACTTT. This translates into CASSLVGGRHNSPLHF.

The chain carries TRBV7-6 and TRBJ2-7; 9 bases are shared with TRBD1. The CDR3 consists of 16 residues. J gave up 6 bases and V 1 base, and 10 bases lay outside the gene matches. Germline V gene lookup returns CDR1 SGHVS and CDR2 FNYEAQ. CDR3 amino acids: CASSLGSGTGIREQYF. The CDR3 nucleotides are TGTGCCAGCAGCTTAGGTTCCGGGACAGGGATTCGCGAGCAGTACTTC.

The gene calls are TRBV6-4 and TRBJ2-2; TRBD1 agrees at 7 bases. The CDR3 contains 14 residues. With V trimmed by 2 bases and J by 5 bases, 2 bases remained unmatched. In germline, CDR1 is MRHNA, CDR2 SNTAGT. In DNA, the CDR3 is TGTGCCAGCAGTGACGCACAGGGGACCGGGGAGCTGTTTTTT. Its protein is CASSDAQGTGELFF.

The CDR3 coding sequence is TGTGCCAGCAGTTTCGCGAGATCCACCGGGGAGCTGTTTTTT. It is translated as CASSFARSTGELFF. This chain connects TRBV27 to TRBJ2-2; D not resolved. V lost 3 bases, J lost 4 bases, and 9 bases lay in between. The CDR3 runs to 14 residues. Germline lookup yields CDR1 MNHEY and CDR2 SMNVEV (reference sequence).

V and J are TRBV28 and TRBJ2-5; D possibly corresponds to TRBD2 (6 bases). Germline CDR1 reads MDHEN; CDR2 reads SYDVKM. Trimming took off 0 bases at V and 1 base at J, with 9 bases between the two ends. The CDR3 has 15 amino acids. CDR3 in amino acids: CASSLWGSGQETQYF. The DNA of the CDR3 is TGTGCCAGCAGTTTATGGGGTAGCGGCCAAGAGACCCAGTACTTC.

The V and J genes are TRBV6-5 and TRBJ2-3; perhaps TRBD1 as D (6 bases). CDR1 is MNHEY and CDR2 is SVGAGI in the germline V gene. The length of the CDR3 is 12 residues. Trimming removed 6 bases at V and 9 bases at J, with 13 bases between. CDR3 DNA sequence: TGTGCCAGCAGGTCACAGGGCGGGACGCAGTATTTT. Translated, it gives CASRSQGGTQYF.